Listed below are T cell receptor beta chains from one sample, sequenced in a study of identical twins. Using its own MiXCR run on the 5' RACE reads, TCRdb lists one record per CDR3 protein. This sample carries some 460,000 distinct CDR3 sequences, 13% to 15% of them seen once, and the ten largest clones take 0.4% to 0.55%. These data were also reused for a study on yellow fever vaccine responses in identical twins.

The material sequenced was CD4+ T cells sorted from blood. The receptors originated from a woman under 30 in good health. The CDR3 runs from the conserved cysteine through the conserved F or W. D genes are given only for firm matches. Size is omitted from some rows. Given values are once, few, many or a class for expanded clones.

J,size,V,D,DNA,CDR3
TRBJ2-5,.,TRBV29-1,TRBD2,TGCAGCGTTCTACTAGCGGGACTTGGGGAGACCCAGTACTTC,CSVLLAGLGETQYF
TRBJ2-7,few,TRBV5-1,.,TGCGCCAGCAGCTTGGGGGTTGGCCCTTCCTACGAGCAGTACTTC,CASSLGVGPSYEQYF
TRBJ2-7,few,TRBV20-1,TRBD1,TGCAGTGCTAGTGCCGACAGGGGGCCGTACGAGCAGTACTTC,CSASADRGPYEQYF
TRBJ1-2,.,TRBV5-1,TRBD1,TGCGCCAGCAGCCGAGACAGGGAGGGCTATGGCTACACCTTC,CASSRDREGYGYTF
TRBJ1-1,many,TRBV20-1,.,TGCAGTGCTAGAGATCGTAACTTAGGAGAAGCTTTCTTT,CSARDRNLGEAFF
TRBJ2-3,.,TRBV20-1,.,TGCAGTGCTAGGCCGGGATTTGCAGATACGCAGTATTTT,CSARPGFADTQYF
TRBJ1-5,.,TRBV2,.,TGTGCCAGCAGTGAAGCATGGGGCAATCAGCCCCAGCATTTT,CASSEAWGNQPQHF
TRBJ1-5,.,TRBV4-3,TRBD1,TGCGCCAGCAGCCAGGGGACAGATAGCAATCAGCCCCAGCATTTT,CASSQGTDSNQPQHF
TRBJ2-2,few,TRBV7-6,.,TGTGCCAGCAGCTCGAACAGGGCTCACACCGGGGAGCTGTTTTTT,CASSSNRAHTGELFF
TRBJ1-4,few,TRBV29-1,.,TGCAGCGTTGCCGCCGGTGGTGAAAAACTGTTTTTT,CSVAAGGEKLFF
TRBJ2-5,few,TRBV3-1,.,TGTGCCAGCAGCCAACTTTGGGGGGCAGGAGAGACCCAGTACTTC,CASSQLWGAGETQYF
TRBJ2-7,.,TRBV12-3/TRBV12-4,TRBD2,TGTGCCAGCAGTTTATCTGTCGGGGGGGGCTACGAGCAGTACTTC,CASSLSVGGGYEQYF
TRBJ2-1,few,TRBV27,.,TGTGCCAGCAGTTTATCCGGACAGGGAGGGGCCAATGAGCAGTTCTTC,CASSLSGQGGANEQFF
TRBJ2-5,.,TRBV30,.,TGTGCCTGGAGTGTGAGGGACGGGAAAGAGACCCAGTACTTC,CAWSVRDGKETQYF
TRBJ2-5,many,TRBV10-3,TRBD1,TGTGCCATCAAGATGGGACAGGGGTTAGAGACCCAGTACTTC,CAIKMGQGLETQYF
TRBJ2-1,.,TRBV20-1,.,TGCAGTGCCACGAGGGGAGATGAGCAGTTCTTC,CSATRGDEQFF
TRBJ2-3,.,TRBV7-8,.,TGTGCCAGCAGCTTGCTGACCACAGATACGCAGTATTTT,CASSLLTTDTQYF
TRBJ1-5,.,TRBV15,.,TGTGCCACCAGTTCCCTGCAAACGCAGCCCCAGCATTTT,CATSSLQTQPQHF